These 3 T cell receptor beta chains came from one sample sequenced in a study of vaccination and CD4 T cells after COVID-19. The treatment: roughly nine-day PBMC culture with coronavirus spike peptide pools or control peptides (ViraFEST assay). Cultured CD4+ T cells had their DNA profiled by the Oncomine TCR Beta short-read assay. TCRdb ran MiXCR on the PCR reads and lists one entry per CDR3 protein. The sample records around 15,000 distinct CDR3 sequences, 45% to 55% being singletons. Which antigens these TCRs recognize remains unknown. The sample was CD4+ T cells from blood, cultured in vitro. The receptors originated from a human donor who had recovered from COVID-19.

The chain carries TRBV19 and TRBJ2-4; D is possibly TRBD1 (6 bases). CDR3 size: 19 residues. Trimming shortened V by 0 bases and J by 1 base, and 19 bases separated the two germline ends. Germline V CDR1 and CDR2: LNHDA, SQIVND (reference sequence). CDR3 protein: CASSIDGTGTRLAKNIQYF. In nucleotides, the CDR3 is TGTGCCAGTAGTATAGATGGCACAGGGACGCGGCTCGCCAAAAACATTCAGTACTTC.

This chain joins TRBV10-2 and TRBJ2-1; D perhaps matches TRBD1 (6 bases). This CDR3 is 12 amino acids long. Germline V gene data show CDR1 as WSHSY and CDR2 as SAAADI. Trimming pared 11 bases from V and 7 bases from J, leaving 15 bases between. CDR3 loop: CAGSRGGNEQFF. The CDR3 bases are TGCGCCGGGTCCAGGGGTGGGAATGAGCAGTTCTTC.

The J gene is TRBJ2-5, the V gene TRBV12-5, with D hard to call. The CDR3 has 14 residues. V shed 2 bases and J shed 5 bases, with 12 bases lying between them. The germline V gene encodes CDR1 LGHNT and CDR2 FRNRAP. The CDR3 loop reads CASGLSARRETQYF. CDR3 sequence (DNA): TGTGCTAGTGGTTTGTCCGCCCGCAGGGAGACCCAGTACTTC.